Below, 5 T cell receptor beta chains from the same sample are listed, as sequenced in a study of blood T cells in healthy people across ages. With a J-beta primer mix and a sample-barcoded 5' primer, a second PCR ran 7 to 11 cycles. TCRdb re-analysed the 5' RACE reads in MiXCR, keeping a single row per CDR3 protein. The sample lists 910,000 or so distinct CDR3 sequences, roughly half occurring once. Sequenced sample: blood. The origin of the receptors is an older woman in good health.

This clonotype was picked up a small number of times. The rearrangement uses TRBV21-1 and TRBJ2-7; TRBD1 reflects the table's D call only, with no check against the DNA. TRBV21-1 is a listed pseudogene. The CDR3 has 12 residues. The CDR3 nucleotides are TGTGCCAACAGGGGACCTTGCTACGAGCAGTACTTC. Amino acid sequence: CANRGPCYEQYF.

This clonotype has more than one count but fewer than ten. V is TRBV7-2 and J is TRBJ2-7, with 9 bases matching TRBD1. CDR3 length: 15 residues. Trimming cost V 4 bases and J 0 bases; bases outside gene matches: 4. From germline, CDR1 is SGHTA and CDR2 FQGNSA. The CDR3 sequence: CASSWDRANSYEQYF. DNA for the CDR3: TGTGCCAGCAGCTGGGACAGGGCCAACTCCTACGAGCAGTACTTC.

This clonotype was counted only a few times. The chain couples TRBV7-9 to TRBJ2-6, with D perhaps matching TRBD1 (6 bases). The CDR3 is 18 amino acids. Trimming took 0 bases from V and 3 from J, leaving 15 bases between them. Germline CDR1 SEHNR, CDR2 FQNEAQ (reference sequence). The CDR3 coding sequence is TGTGCCAGCAGCTTAGCGACCCACAGGGAAGATGGGGCCAACGTCCTGACTTTC. This translates into CASSLATHREDGANVLTF. The whole variable domain, filled in from reference TRBV7-9 and TRBJ2-6, reads DTGVSQNPRHKITKRGQNVTFRCDPISEHNRLYWYRQTLGQGPEFLTYFQNEAQLEKSRLLSDRFSAERPKGSFSTLEIQRTEQGDSAMYLCASSLATHREDGANVLTFGAGSRLTVL.

The chain uses TRBV6-6 and TRBJ2-7, with D perhaps assigned TRBD1 or TRBD2 (5 bases each). CDR1 and CDR2 from the germline V gene are MNHNY and SVGAGI (reference sequence). Between the trimmed V and J ends, which lost 6 bases and 4 bases, there was a span of 13 bases. This CDR3 has 13 amino acids. The CDR3 bases are TGTGCCAGCAGCCCGGGGCGATGGTACGAGCAGTACTTC. It codes for CASSPGRWYEQYF.

The chain is built from TRBV4-2 and TRBJ2-2, with D possibly TRBD2 on 5 matching bases. With 0 bases removed from V and 6 bases from J, the gap between germline ends came to 14 bases. This CDR3 is 16 amino acids long. Germline assignment: CDR1 LGHNA and CDR2 YNFKEQ. DNA of the CDR3: TGTGCCAGCAGCCAAGATACCGGGTTAGCGCCCGGGGAGCTGTTTTTT. As protein: CASSQDTGLAPGELFF.